One sample yielded the 28 T cell receptor beta chains listed below, sequenced in a study of glioma-infiltrating T cells. Using RNA template, CDR3s of TCR alpha and beta were amplified with iRepertoire arm-PCR. TCRdb processed the multiplex PCR reads anew with MiXCR; each CDR3 protein has one entry. The sample has about 22,000 distinct CDR3 sequences, roughly 24% seen once. The sequenced sample was glioma tissue, nonneoplastic brain tissue, or PBMCs (not recorded which). Every receptor here comes from a human donor with low-grade glioma or glioblastoma, undergoing nonglioma brain surgery, or in good health (not recorded which).

The sample holds a few counts of this clonotype. This chain links TRBV7-8 with TRBJ2-7; 7 positions agree with TRBD2. The CDR3 extends over 12 amino acids. Germline loops: CDR1 SGHVS, CDR2 FQNEAQ. V trimming: 1 base; J trimming: 13 bases; junction bases outside the gene matches: 7. CDR3 bases: TGTGCCAGCAGCTTAGGTGAGGGACTACTTTACTTC. Its protein is CASSLGEGLLYF.

V is TRBV5-1 and J is TRBJ2-1; 13 bases agree with TRBD2. CDR1 and CDR2 (germline): SGHRS, YFSETQ. With 2 bases clipped from V and 7 bases from J, the junction kept 3 bases outside the gene matches. The CDR3 loop spans 15 amino acids. The CDR3, as DNA: TGCGCCAGCAGCTTACTAGCGGGGGGGACGAATGAGCAGTTCTTC. It encodes CASSLLAGGTNEQFF.

The chain is built from TRBV3-1 and TRBJ2-1, with a possible D match to TRBD2 (6 bases). Germline V gives CDR1 LGHDT, CDR2 YNNKEL (reference sequence). There are 16 residues in the CDR3. V lost 7 bases, J lost 7 bases, and 23 bases lay in between. CDR3 sequence (DNA): TGTGCCAGCAACCAGGGACTTATCTTAGGTGGGAATGAGCAGTTCTTC. This gives the protein CASNQGLILGGNEQFF.

By share, this clonotype ranks as medium-sized. The chain couples TRBV20-1 to TRBJ2-3; D gene unclear. V lost 6 bases, J lost 4 bases, and 8 bases lay in between. Germline V gene lookup returns CDR1 DFQATT and CDR2 SNEGSKA (reference sequence). There are 11 residues in the CDR3. As DNA, the CDR3 is TGCAGTGCCCTAGTGGCAGATACGCAGTATTTT. Its translation is CSALVADTQYF.

As for this clonotype: A much larger clone is a single base away; this may be a read error. V gene TRBV7-2 combines with J gene TRBJ2-7; 8 nucleotides align to TRBD1. Germline V gene lookup returns CDR1 SGHTA and CDR2 FQGNSA. The CDR3 totals 14 residues. J lost 4 bases, V lost 4 bases, and 6 bases had no gene match. The CDR3 nucleotides read TGTGCCAGCAGCTGCCTGGACAGGGTTTACGAGCAGTACTTC. It yields the protein CASSCLDRVYEQYF.

Points on this clonotype: With a much larger clone just one base away, this may be a read error. The rearrangement uses TRBV7-2 and TRBJ2-7, with 7 positions matching TRBD2. Germline CDR1 reads SGHTA; CDR2 reads FQGNSA. The ends lost 1 base at V and 7 bases at J; junction bases unmatched: 7. This CDR3 contains 14 residues. The CDR3 is CASSLVPSGNEQYF. The CDR3 nucleotides are TGTGCCAGCAGCTTAGTTCCTAGCGGAAATGAGCAGTACTTC.

By its share, this clonotype is medium-sized (0.01 to 0.1%). The rearrangement joins TRBV27 to TRBJ1-4, with no clear D. The V end was cut by 6 bases, the J end by 8 bases, with 19 bases between. The CDR3 spans 15 residues. CDR1 and CDR2 (germline): MNHEY, SMNVEV (reference sequence). The CDR3 DNA reads as TGTGCCAGCAGATCTCCGGGCTCCGTTGAAGAAAAACTGTTTTTT. It is translated as CASRSPGSVEEKLFF.

J is TRBJ2-5 and V is TRBV24-1; no clear D. V was pared by 5 bases and J by 1 base, with 7 bases between. The CDR3 extends over 13 amino acids. Germline V CDR1 and CDR2: KGHDR, SFDVKD. CDR3 nucleotide sequence: TGTGCCACCAGTGTCGGCAGCCAAGAGACCCAGTACTTC. Residues: CATSVGSQETQYF.

This clonotype was observed once. This clone may be a read error of a much larger clone one base away. V and J are TRBV6-5 and TRBJ2-5; 8 bases align to TRBD2. The CDR3 spans 16 residues. Germline CDR1 reads MNHEY; CDR2 reads SVGAGI. Trimming removed 1 base from V and 3 bases from J; junction bases left unmatched: 7. CDR3 sequence: CASSYCPSAGEETQYF. CDR3 coding DNA: TGTGCCAGCAGTTACTGCCCCTCAGCGGGGGAAGAGACCCAGTACTTC.

The V call is TRBV5-4, the J call TRBJ1-1; no definite D call. From germline, CDR1 is SGHNT and CDR2 YYREEE (reference sequence). Trimming removed 5 bases at V and 0 bases at J, with 2 bases between. This CDR3 contains 11 residues. CDR3 protein: CASSVNTEAFF. CDR3 nucleotide sequence: TGTGCCAGCAGTGTGAACACTGAAGCTTTCTTT. Using reference TRBV5-4 and TRBJ1-1 for the parts outside the CDR3, the full variable domain is ETGVTQSPTHLIKTRGQQVTLRCSSQSGHNTVSWYQQALGQGPQFIFQYYREEENGRGNFPPRFSGLQFPNYSSELNVNALELDDSALYLCASSVNTEAFFGQGTRLTVV.

This clonotype appeared many times. The chain is built from TRBV27 and TRBJ2-1; weak D call: TRBD2 (5 bases). The CDR3 consists of 14 residues. Germline values: CDR1 MNHEY, CDR2 SMNVEV (reference sequence). Trimming left V 2 bases short and J 5 bases short, with 10 bases between. CDR3 amino acids: CASSLRRINNEQFF. The DNA for the CDR3 is TGTGCCAGCAGTTTACGGAGGATAAACAATGAGCAGTTCTTC.

This clonotype was detected only once. CDR3 in DNA: TGTGCCAGCAGGGGGACAGGGACAACTAACTCCTACGAGCAGTACTTC. Protein sequence: CASRGTGTTNSYEQYF. V usage is TRBV7-2 and J usage is TRBJ2-7; 9 nucleotides agree with TRBD1. Germline loops: CDR1 SGHTA, CDR2 FQGNSA. Trimming at V came to 6 bases and at J to 0 bases, leaving 9 bases not matched to a gene. The CDR3 covers 16 residues.

The genes are TRBV7-9 and TRBJ2-1; D remains ambiguous. The germline CDR1 and CDR2 sequences are SEHNR and FQNEAQ (reference sequence). The CDR3 loop spans 11 amino acids. The V gene lost 0 bases and the J gene lost 9 bases, with 3 bases spanning the gap. The CDR3 reads CASSLAGEQFF. The CDR3 DNA follows: TGTGCCAGCAGCTTAGCGGGTGAGCAGTTCTTC.

With respect to this clonotype: Being one base from a much bigger clone, this may be a read error. The V call is TRBV28, the J call TRBJ2-2, with a tentative D call TRBD1 (6 bases). CDR3 length equals 15 residues. Germline V CDR1 and CDR2: MDHEN, SYDVKM. CDR3 sequence reads: CAGRRQDLATGELFF. DNA of the CDR3: TGTGCCGGCAGGCGACAGGATCTGGCCACCGGGGAGCTGTTTTTT.

This clonotype came up once. A clone one base away is much larger, so this may be a read error. The rearrangement links TRBV18 to TRBJ1-1; D is unclear. The length of the CDR3 is 15 residues. Germline V CDR1 and CDR2: KGHSH, LQKENI. For the CDR3, the DNA is TGTGCCAGCTCACCACCGGCGCGGTTGAACACTGAAGATTTCTTT. Encoded protein: CASSPPARLNTEDFF.

The chain employs TRBV6-5 and TRBJ1-2; 10 positions agree with TRBD1. The J segment lost 8 bases and the V segment lost 5 bases, leaving 5 bases of the junction unmatched. The germline V gene has CDR1 MNHEY and CDR2 SVGAGI. The CDR3 is 13 amino acids. Here the CDR3 DNA reads TGTGCCAGCAGTCCAGGACAGGGGGTGGGCTACACCTTC. Its translation: CASSPGQGVGYTF.

This clonotype was seen more than once but under ten times. The V gene is TRBV5-5, the J gene TRBJ1-1; 7 nucleotides match TRBD1. Germline CDR1 SGHKS, CDR2 YYEKEE (reference sequence). The CDR3 contains 16 residues. With 2 bases clipped from V and 3 bases from J, the junction kept 10 bases outside the gene matches. CDR3 loop: CASSFGIGTDDTEAFF. CDR3 DNA: TGTGCCAGCAGCTTCGGTATCGGGACAGACGACACTGAAGCTTTCTTT.

V usage is TRBV19 and J usage is TRBJ1-5; D uncertain. CDR1 is LNHDA and CDR2 is SQIVND in the germline V gene (reference sequence). V was trimmed by 7 bases and J by 1 base, leaving 11 bases between them. This CDR3 region has 14 residues. The CDR3 coding sequence is TGTGCCAGTAAGGGCTTGGACAGCAATCAGCCCCAGCATTTT. The encoded protein is CASKGLDSNQPQHF.

A word on this clonotype: Compared with germline, one end of the junction differs, possibly owing to a read error. V is TRBV7-6 and J is TRBJ2-2, with 7 positions matching TRBD2. The germline V gene has CDR1 SGHVS and CDR2 FNYEAQ. This CDR3 comprises 16 residues. CDR3 nucleotides: TGTGCTAGCAGCTTGACCGGGACTAAGAACACCGGGGAGCTGTTTTTT. Its translation: CASSLTGTKNTGELFF.

Sample share makes this clonotype large. The chain uses TRBV20-1 and TRBJ2-3, with 9 positions matching TRBD1. The V segment lost 5 bases and the J segment 3 bases; nucleotides outside the gene matches: 9. Germline CDR1 is DFQATT and CDR2 is SNEGSKA (reference sequence). The CDR3 is made up of 15 amino acids. The CDR3 spells CSAADRGTYTDTQYF. For the CDR3, the DNA is TGCAGTGCTGCCGACAGGGGGACCTATACAGATACGCAGTATTTT.

As concerns this clonotype: A read error may be the cause here, since a much bigger clone is one base away. The chain carries TRBV20-1 and TRBJ2-1; TRBD2 matches 15 bases. Germline-derived CDR1 and CDR2 are DFQATT and SNEGSKA (reference sequence). The CDR3 sequence is 17 residues long. This chain's CDR3 is CSARTSGGAGSYNEQSF. The CDR3, as DNA: TGCAGTGCTCGGACTAGCGGGGGGGCCGGCTCCTACAATGAGCAGTCCTTC.

This clonotype was seen many times. This chain uses TRBV6-1 with TRBJ2-1; 9 positions match TRBD2. Germline CDR1 and CDR2: MNHNS and SASEGT. The CDR3 has 14 amino acids. V shed 10 bases, J shed 5 bases, and the junction held 9 bases outside the gene matches. Here the CDR3 reads CATRSGGLNNEQFF. CDR3 nucleotides: TGTGCCACCCGGAGCGGGGGGCTTAACAATGAGCAGTTCTTC.

A few counts support this clonotype. A much larger clone differs by one base, so this may be a read error. The chain joins TRBV7-9 to TRBJ1-5, with D possibly TRBD1 on 5 matching bases. The CDR3 has 16 residues. Germline CDR1 SEHNR, CDR2 FQNEAQ (reference sequence). The ends were cut back, 5 bases at V and 3 bases at J, with 17 bases in the middle. The DNA of the CDR3 is TGTGCCAGCAGCACAACATATGGGGGACCCAATCAGCCCCAGCATTTT. This gives the protein CASSTTYGGPNQPQHF.

This clonotype was seen more than once but under ten times. The J gene is TRBJ2-3, the V gene TRBV6-1, with 10 bases aligning to TRBD2. CDR1 is MNHNS and CDR2 is SASEGT in the germline V gene. This CDR3 has 15 amino acids. V trimming: 6 bases; J trimming: 4 bases; junction bases outside the gene matches: 7. The CDR3, as DNA: TGTGCCAGCAGCAGCGGGGGGGCGGGGTCAGATACGCAGTATTTT. Residues: CASSSGGAGSDTQYF.

This rearrangement joins TRBV5-1 to TRBJ2-5; tentative D call: TRBD1 (5 bases). Germline V lookup: CDR1 SGHRS, CDR2 YFSETQ. V lost 2 bases and J lost 4, with 9 bases in between. The CDR3 runs 13 residues. The CDR3 spells CASSLQRGETQYF. CDR3 in DNA: TGCGCCAGCAGCTTACAAAGGGGAGAGACCCAGTACTTC.

The chain uses TRBV29-1 and TRBJ2-5; no clear D. Trimming took off 5 bases at V and 5 bases at J, with 6 bases between the two ends. Germline CDR1 is SQVTM and CDR2 is ANQGSEA. This CDR3 has 10 residues. CDR3 sequence (DNA): TGCAGCGTTACCCTCGAGACCCAGTACTTC. As protein: CSVTLETQYF.

This clonotype was observed many times. The rearrangement links TRBV20-1 to TRBJ1-5; 9 bases are a match to TRBD1. Germline V gene data show CDR1 as DFQATT and CDR2 as SNEGSKA (reference sequence). The length of the CDR3 is 15 residues. V lost 1 base and J lost 3; bases outside the gene matches: 4. CDR3: CSARARDRVNQPQHF. CDR3 in DNA: TGCAGTGCTAGAGCCCGGGACAGGGTCAATCAGCCCCAGCATTTT.

This clonotype was counted many times. The chain combines TRBV2 with TRBJ1-6, with D perhaps matching TRBD1 (6 bases). The CDR3 runs to 15 residues. Germline loops: CDR1 SNHLY, CDR2 FYNNEI. The V and J ends lost 3 bases and 9 bases respectively, with 15 bases between them. CDR3 amino acids: CASSDWSGVGSPLHF. For the CDR3, the DNA is TGTGCCAGCAGTGATTGGTCAGGGGTGGGTTCACCCCTCCACTTT.